The T cell receptor beta chain under discussion was sequenced for a study of blood T cell repertoires in COVID-19. Whole-study context: Whether acute or convalescent, the COVID-19 samples came from the United States, Italy and Spain. PBMCs, B-cell-depleted T cells, or T cells were the source of the cDNA or gDNA that made up the material.

Per germline, CDR1 GTSNPN and CDR2 SVGIG (reference sequence). The CDR3 is 13 residues long. Trimming took 6 bases from V and 8 from J; bases not matched to a gene: 9. Sequenced by immunoSEQ multiplex PCR; TCRdb stores in-frame clones only, minus some. The sample records 190,000 or so clones, about 91% being singletons. This clone was recorded only once. The sequenced sample consisted of peripheral blood. The sequence derives from a woman aged 25-40 years with acute or convalescent COVID-19. V and J are TRBV30 and TRBJ2-3, with 9 bases lining up with TRBD1. The CDR3 nucleotides are TGTGCCTGTCTTCTGTCGGGACAGGGTACGCAGTATTTT. As protein: CACLLSGQGTQYF.